The 27 T cell receptor beta chains given below trace back to one sample, sequenced in a study of blood T cells in healthy people across ages. Sample-barcoded 5' priming and a J-beta primer mix drove a second PCR of about 6 to 12 cycles. One entry per CDR3 protein results from TCRdb running MiXCR on the 5' RACE reads. The table lists 780,000 or so distinct CDR3 sequences, just under 25% of them singletons. This sample also belongs to another study, concerning T cells of mothers and their children.

The sample taken for sequencing was blood. These receptors were collected from a boy aged 10-17 years in good health.

This clonotype was seen a few times. The CDR3 coding sequence is TGCAGCGTCCGAGAGAGGATTTCTGGAAACACCATATATTTT. Protein product: CSVRERISGNTIYF. J is TRBJ1-3 and V is TRBV29-1; D gene unclear. The CDR3 covers 14 residues. Germline V gene lookup returns CDR1 SQVTM and CDR2 ANQGSEA. V was cut by 6 bases and J by 1 base, with 13 bases left in between. Full variable domain (missing parts from reference TRBV29-1 and TRBJ1-3): SAVISQKPSRDICQRGTSLTIQCQVDSQVTMMFWYRQQPGQSLTLIATANQGSEATYESGFVIDKFPISRPNLTFSTLTVSNMSPEDSSIYLCSVRERISGNTIYFGEGSWLTVV.

This chain joins TRBV20-1 and TRBJ2-7, with D tentatively TRBD2 (6 bases). Germline V CDR1 and CDR2: DFQATT, SNEGSKA (reference sequence). The CDR3 covers 12 residues. Trimming removed 1 base at V and 2 bases at J, with 6 bases between. The CDR3 bases are TGCAGTGCTAGAGGGGAGGCCTACGAGCAGTACTTC. Protein product: CSARGEAYEQYF.

In this sample, this clonotype turned up many times. This chain links TRBV28 with TRBJ2-5; TRBD2 aligns across 7 bases. J lost 11 bases, V lost 0 bases, and 9 bases had no gene match. The CDR3 runs 14 residues. CDR1 MDHEN and CDR2 SYDVKM come from the germline V gene. The CDR3: CASSLWTGGGEQYF. The CDR3 nucleotides read TGTGCCAGCAGTTTATGGACGGGAGGAGGGGAGCAGTACTTC.

This clonotype was counted between two and nine times. This sequence joins TRBV20-1 and TRBJ2-5; possible D gene TRBD2, 6 bases. Trimming removed 0 bases at V and 2 bases at J, with 19 bases between. Germline CDR1 and CDR2: DFQATT and SNEGSKA (reference sequence). CDR3 length: 17 residues. The CDR3 region is CSARDALRTKIQETQYF. The CDR3 nucleotides are TGCAGTGCTAGAGATGCCCTTAGGACTAAGATTCAAGAGACCCAGTACTTC.

This clonotype occurred a few times. The CDR3 loop is CASSPPSASGSPDTQCF. CDR3 bases: TGTGCCAGCAGCCCACCGAGCGCTAGCGGGAGCCCAGATACGCAGTGTTTT. This rearrangement joins TRBV21-1 to TRBJ2-3; TRBD2, the table's D call, was not compared with the DNA. TRBV21-1 is designated a pseudogene. The CDR3 is 17 amino acids.

The chain combines TRBV20-1 with TRBJ2-5; no clear D. Germline V gives CDR1 DFQATT, CDR2 SNEGSKA (reference sequence). This CDR3 has 15 amino acids. The ends were cut back, 3 bases at V and 1 base at J, with 15 bases in the middle. The CDR3 protein is CSASGQEPFQETQYF. The DNA for the CDR3 is TGCAGTGCTAGTGGGCAGGAACCTTTCCAAGAGACCCAGTACTTC.

This clonotype was seen only a few times. The V gene is TRBV2, the J gene TRBJ1-1; D not certain. CDR1 and CDR2 from the germline V gene are SNHLY and FYNNEI. V was cut by 6 bases and J by 3 bases, with 17 bases left in between. There are 15 residues in the CDR3. The CDR3: CASSARAWADTEAFF. CDR3 in DNA: TGTGCCAGCAGCGCAAGGGCGTGGGCCGACACTGAAGCTTTCTTT.

In its sample, this clonotype was seen a few times. The chain has TRBV7-9 and TRBJ2-7, with D perhaps TRBD1 or TRBD2 (5 bases each). The CDR3 extends over 14 amino acids. With 2 bases removed from V and 6 bases from J, the gap between germline ends came to 14 bases. Germline CDR1 SEHNR, CDR2 FQNEAQ (reference sequence). CDR3 sequence: CASSLFWGEGEQYF. The CDR3 coding sequence is TGTGCCAGCAGCTTATTCTGGGGCGAGGGCGAGCAGTACTTC.

V usage is TRBV4-3 and J usage is TRBJ2-5, with a weak D call TRBD1 (5 bases). CDR1 and CDR2 from the germline V gene are LGHNA and YSLEER. The CDR3 sequence is 17 residues long. V was shortened by 0 bases and J by 2 bases, with 16 bases between the two germline ends. The DNA for the CDR3 is TGCGCCAGCAGCCAAGATCGTAATAGGGGTCTACAAGAGACCCAGTACTTC. This gives the protein CASSQDRNRGLQETQYF.

This clonotype was found a few times. V usage is TRBV25-1 and J usage is TRBJ2-4; 7 bases are a match to TRBD2. CDR1 and CDR2 from the germline V gene are MGHDK and SYGVNS. Germline trimming cut 6 bases from V and 3 bases from J; bases unmatched to any gene: 8. The CDR3 loop spans 15 amino acids. This CDR3 reads CASRAGSGGKNIQYF. Here the CDR3 DNA reads TGTGCCAGCAGGGCCGGGTCGGGGGGCAAAAACATTCAGTACTTC.

The gene calls are TRBV13 and TRBJ2-3; TRBD1 matches at 7 bases. The CDR3 has 16 residues. Germline CDR1 PRHDT, CDR2 FYEKMQ (reference sequence). Unmatched junction bases numbered 9, after V lost 6 bases and J lost 0 bases. The CDR3 sequence: CASSPNRGSSTDTQYF. The CDR3 DNA reads as TGTGCCAGCAGTCCAAACAGGGGATCTAGCACAGATACGCAGTATTTT.

The genes are TRBV10-3 and TRBJ2-1; D may correspond to TRBD1 or TRBD2 (5 bases each). The assigned J gene may be wrong: the sequence end matches TRBJ2-5 better. The germline V gene encodes CDR1 ENHRY and CDR2 SYGVKD. This CDR3 has 14 amino acids. The CDR3 region has the DNA TGTGCCATCAGTGGCTCTGACTGGGGGGAGACCCAGTACTTC. It yields the protein CAISGSDWGETQYF.

The CDR3 coding sequence is TGTGCCACCAGTAGTCACGGAGACTTATACTTC. Translating it yields CATSSHGDLYF. The genes are TRBV24-1 and TRBJ2-7; D gene ambiguous. Germline CDR1 is KGHDR and CDR2 is SFDVKD. The germline V and J ends were trimmed by 6 bases and 13 bases, with 15 bases remaining between them. The CDR3 contains 11 residues.

This clonotype was found a few times. The rearrangement links TRBV7-2 to TRBJ2-5; no clear D gene. Trimming took off 5 bases at V and 2 bases at J, with 15 bases between the two ends. Germline loops: CDR1 SGHTA, CDR2 FQGNSA. The CDR3 consists of 15 residues. Here the CDR3 reads CASSPDGPAQETQYF. The CDR3 bases are TGTGCCAGCAGCCCGGATGGGCCGGCACAAGAGACCCAGTACTTC.

Details on this clonotype: The germline gene is not matched at one end of the junction; a read error may be the cause. This sequence joins TRBV7-2 and TRBJ2-7, with D perhaps TRBD2 (5 bases). The CDR3 length is 14 residues. Per the germline V gene, CDR1 is SGHTA and CDR2 is FQGNSA. The CDR3 DNA reads TGTGCCAGCAGCTTTGGAGTTGGGAGATACGAGCGGTACTTC. This encodes CASSFGVGRYERYF.

This clonotype was found a few times. The V and J genes are TRBV7-9 and TRBJ1-3; perhaps TRBD1 as D (6 bases). The CDR3 runs to 14 residues. V dropped 5 bases and J dropped 3 bases, with 11 bases sitting between them. CDR1 SEHNR and CDR2 FQNEAQ come from the germline V gene (reference sequence). The CDR3 bases are TGTGCCAGCAGCAACCGACAGGATGGAAACACCATATATTTT. It specifies CASSNRQDGNTIYF.

The chain carries TRBV5-6 and TRBJ2-3, with 7 bases that match TRBD2. From germline, CDR1 is SGHDT and CDR2 YYEEEE. The CDR3 has 16 amino acids. V lost 2 bases to trimming and J lost 0 bases; unmatched junction nucleotides: 6. This CDR3 is CASSLWGGISTDTQYF. The CDR3 DNA is TGTGCCAGCAGCTTATGGGGGGGAATAAGCACAGATACGCAGTATTTT.

V and J are TRBV6-1 and TRBJ2-5; 9 bases agree with TRBD1. The J call may be in error: the DNA end matches TRBJ2-7 better. Germline V gives CDR1 MNHNS, CDR2 SASEGT. CDR3 length: 15 residues. The CDR3 here is CASRRTGDTLGEQYF. In DNA, the CDR3 is TGTGCCAGCAGGAGGACAGGGGATACTCTGGGCGAGCAGTACTTC.

This rearrangement joins TRBV9 to TRBJ1-2, with 7 bases lining up with TRBD1. The CDR3 loop spans 17 amino acids. Trimming removed 2 bases from V and 3 bases from J; junction bases left unmatched: 13. Germline CDR1 and CDR2: SGDLS and YYNGEE. Written as DNA, the CDR3 is TGTGCCAGCAGCGTCTCCCCTGTGGGACAGCGAGACTATGGCTACACCTTC. Its protein product is CASSVSPVGQRDYGYTF.

This clonotype was observed a few times. V and J are TRBV20-1 and TRBJ1-4; D not resolved. Deletions cut 4 bases from V and 1 base from J, with 10 bases between. This CDR3 is built from 14 residues. Germline assignment: CDR1 DFQATT and CDR2 SNEGSKA (reference sequence). The CDR3: CSATGEGTNEKLFF. The CDR3 DNA sequence: TGCAGTGCTACCGGTGAAGGAACTAATGAAAAACTGTTTTTT.

V is TRBV12-3 or TRBV12-4 and J is TRBJ1-1; maybe TRBD1 (6 bases). The CDR3 contains 15 residues. V was shortened by 3 bases and J by 1 base, with 12 bases between the two germline ends. The CDR3, as DNA: TGTGCCAGCAGTTTGACAGGAAATCGGAACACTGAAGCTTTCTTT. Encoded protein: CASSLTGNRNTEAFF.

The chain uses TRBV4-1 and TRBJ2-7; maybe TRBD1 (5 bases). The CDR3 has 15 residues. Germline lookup yields CDR1 MGHRA and CDR2 YSYEKL. The V gene lost 7 bases and the J gene lost 2 bases, with 18 bases spanning the gap. The CDR3: CASIPRAGLPYEQYF. The DNA for the CDR3 is TGCGCCAGCATACCAAGGGCAGGGCTGCCCTACGAGCAGTACTTC.

This clonotype came up a few times. The gene calls are TRBV5-1 and TRBJ1-1, with 10 bases that match TRBD1. The CDR3 extends over 14 amino acids. Unmatched junction bases numbered 9, after V lost 8 bases and J lost 5 bases. CDR1 SGHRS and CDR2 YFSETQ come from the germline V gene. The CDR3 protein is CASKMTGGSTEAFF. CDR3 DNA: TGCGCCAGTAAGATGACAGGGGGCTCAACTGAAGCTTTCTTT. The full variable domain, its missing parts supplied by reference TRBV5-1 and TRBJ1-1, is KAGVTQTPRYLIKTRGQQVTLSCSPISGHRSVSWYQQTPGQGLQFLFEYFSETQRNKGNFPGRFSGRQFSNSRSEMNVSTLELGDSALYLCASKMTGGSTEAFFGQGTRLTVV.

The chain is built from TRBV12-3 or TRBV12-4 and TRBJ1-2, with TRBD1 matching over 7 bases. The CDR3 runs 14 residues. After removal of 5 bases from V and 4 bases from J, the junction contained 7 bases not matched to a gene. CDR3 protein: CASSDRELSYGYTF. The CDR3 nucleotides are TGTGCCAGCAGTGACAGGGAGTTAAGCTATGGCTACACCTTC.

J is TRBJ1-3 and V is TRBV20-1; D ambiguous. CDR1 is DFQATT, CDR2 SNEGSKA, per germline (reference sequence). The CDR3 has 16 amino acids. Trimming removed 0 bases from V and 4 bases from J, with 16 bases in between. The CDR3 sequence: CSARDGGYGPGNTIYF. The CDR3 DNA follows: TGCAGTGCTAGAGATGGAGGGTACGGTCCAGGAAACACCATATATTTT.

The chain carries TRBV29-1 and TRBJ2-1; 7 bases are a match to TRBD2. Germline values: CDR1 SQVTM, CDR2 ANQGSEA. The V gene end was trimmed by 4 bases and the J gene end by 5 bases; junction bases not matched to a gene: 5. The CDR3 length is 13 residues. CDR3 DNA sequence: TGCAGCGTTGTGGGGACTACTCACAATGAGCAGTTCTTC. Translated, it gives CSVVGTTHNEQFF.

This clonotype was counted between two and nine times. V is TRBV6-2 or TRBV6-3 and J is TRBJ2-1; 7 bases are a match to TRBD1. With the DNA end fitting TRBJ2-5 better, the J assignment may be wrong. From germline, CDR1 is MNHEY and CDR2 SVGEGT. The CDR3 covers 17 residues. The CDR3 loop reads CASSYGKGTERQETQYF. Here the CDR3 DNA reads TGTGCCAGCAGTTACGGGAAGGGGACAGAAAGGCAGGAGACCCAGTACTTC.